A single sample is the source of the 14 T cell receptor beta chains below, sequenced in a study of long-term antiretroviral therapy in people with HIV. Survey level was the resolution at which the v3.0 immunoSEQ assay ran. Measured with immunoSEQ multiplex PCR; TCRdb has only the in-frame clones, and not every one. The data hold approximately 35,000 clones, with around 94% observed a single time. Material: unsorted PBMCs, obtained around 5 years after starting antiretroviral therapy. These TCRs come from a woman between 50 and 59 years old with HIV.

The genes are TRBV14 and TRBJ2-5; D might be TRBD2 (5 bases). V shed 5 bases and J shed 2 bases, with 9 bases lying between them. The CDR3 covers 13 residues. Per the germline V gene, CDR1 is SGHDN and CDR2 is FVKESK. For the CDR3, the DNA is TGTGCCAGCAGCTTCCCGGGACAAGAGACCCAGTACTTC. Protein product: CASSFPGQETQYF.

The CDR3 is CASSFRTGGRTEAFF. CDR3 bases: TGTGCCAGTAGTTTTAGGACAGGGGGAAGGACTGAAGCTTTCTTT. This chain uses TRBV19 with TRBJ1-1, with 10 bases that match TRBD1. The germline V gene has CDR1 LNHDA and CDR2 SQIVND (reference sequence). The CDR3 length is 15 residues. Losses at the gene ends were 5 bases for V and 5 bases for J; bases not matched to a gene: 8.

The chain has TRBV5-1 and TRBJ2-7, with 10 nucleotides matching TRBD1. The CDR3 runs 15 residues. The germline V gene has CDR1 SGHRS and CDR2 YFSETQ. V shed 0 bases, J shed 6 bases, and the junction held 6 bases outside the gene matches. The CDR3 nucleotides are TGCGCCAGCAGCTTGGTACCGGGACAGGGGAGCGAGCAGTACTTC. Protein sequence: CASSLVPGQGSEQYF. The complete variable domain, with remaining parts taken from reference TRBV5-1 and TRBJ2-7, reads KAGVTQTPRYLIKTRGQQVTLSCSPISGHRSVSWYQQTPGQGLQFLFEYFSETQRNKGNFPGRFSGRQFSNSRSEMNVSTLELGDSALYLCASSLVPGQGSEQYFGPGTRLTVT.

The chain uses TRBV6-5 and TRBJ2-1; 7 bases agree with TRBD1. The V gene end was trimmed by 6 bases and the J gene end by 3 bases; junction bases not matched to a gene: 5. Germline assignment: CDR1 MNHEY and CDR2 SVGAGI. This CDR3 region has 14 residues. The CDR3 loop reads CASSSGGYYNEQFF. For the CDR3, the DNA is TGTGCCAGCAGCTCAGGGGGTTACTACAATGAGCAGTTCTTC.

This chain links TRBV27 with TRBJ2-5; 7 nucleotides agree with TRBD1. Germline V lookup: CDR1 MNHEY, CDR2 SMNVEV (reference sequence). The V and J ends lost 5 bases and 4 bases, in that order; junction bases with no gene match: 7. The CDR3 is made up of 14 amino acids. CDR3 loop: CASSRDRVGETQYF. CDR3 bases: TGTGCCAGCAGTCGCGACAGGGTGGGAGAGACCCAGTACTTC.

The chain links TRBV6-4 to TRBJ1-6; no clear D gene. CDR1 and CDR2 from the germline V gene are MRHNA and SNTAGT. V dropped 2 bases and J dropped 7 bases, with 12 bases sitting between them. This CDR3 comprises 15 residues. CDR3: CASSDTPTGNSPLHF. The CDR3 coding sequence is TGTGCCAGCAGTGACACCCCGACTGGAAATTCACCCCTCCACTTT.

This clone was detected once. The chain employs TRBV7-2 and TRBJ2-5; D is possibly TRBD1 or TRBD2 (5 bases each). Trimming pared 5 bases from V and 2 bases from J, leaving 15 bases between. There are 15 residues in the CDR3. Germline V gene sequence: CDR1 SGHTA, CDR2 FQGNSA. The CDR3 DNA follows: TGTGCCAGCAGCCCCCCCGTCGGGGCTCAAGAGACCCAGTACTTC. Translated: CASSPPVGAQETQYF.

V is TRBV4-1 and J is TRBJ1-1, with D tentatively TRBD1 (5 bases). The germline V gene has CDR1 MGHRA and CDR2 YSYEKL. Deletions cut 4 bases from V and 4 bases from J, with 13 bases between. The CDR3 is 14 residues long. The CDR3 bases are TGCGCCAGCAGCCGATCAGGGCTGGGCACTGAAGCTTTCTTT. Translation: CASSRSGLGTEAFF.

This sequence joins TRBV29-1 and TRBJ2-3, with 7 positions matching TRBD1. Germline CDR1 is SQVTM and CDR2 is ANQGSEA. The CDR3 has 17 residues. Trimming removed 4 bases from V and 4 bases from J; junction bases left unmatched: 17. The chain's CDR3 is CSVVTLDRLRMSDTQYF. CDR3 in DNA: TGCAGCGTTGTGACTCTGGACAGGCTTCGGATGTCAGATACGCAGTATTTT.

CDR3: CASSLDGAYEQYF. The CDR3 DNA is TGTGCCAGCAGCTTGGACGGGGCGTACGAGCAGTACTTC. This sequence joins TRBV5-6 and TRBJ2-7; D is possibly TRBD1 or TRBD2 (5 bases each). The CDR3 contains 13 residues. Between the trimmed V and J ends, which lost 0 bases and 4 bases, there was a span of 8 bases. Germline V gives CDR1 SGHDT, CDR2 YYEEEE.

CDR3: CASREGSTATIYGYTF. The CDR3 DNA sequence: TGTGCCAGCAGAGAAGGGTCGACAGCCACCATCTATGGCTACACCTTC. The chain employs TRBV11-2 and TRBJ1-2, with D possibly being TRBD1 (5 bases). The CDR3 is 16 residues long. With 6 bases removed from V and 4 bases from J, the gap between germline ends came to 21 bases. Germline V gene data show CDR1 as SGHAT and CDR2 as FQNNGV.

A single count supports this clone. The chain couples TRBV10-3 to TRBJ1-1; 10 bases fit TRBD1. CDR3 size: 19 residues. The V gene end was trimmed by 2 bases and the J gene end by 4 bases; junction bases not matched to a gene: 16. CDR1 and CDR2 from the germline V gene are ENHRY and SYGVKD. CDR3 DNA sequence: TGTGCCATCAGTGAGCCTGGGTCCGACAGGGGGCTTGTCGGCACTGAAGCTTTCTTT. Its translation: CAISEPGSDRGLVGTEAFF.

The V gene is TRBV10-1, the J gene TRBJ1-2; 9 bases map to TRBD1. The length of the CDR3 is 15 residues. V was pared by 2 bases and J by 6 bases, with 7 bases of the junction left unmatched. The germline gives CDR1 WNHNN, CDR2 SYGVQD (reference sequence). CDR3 amino acids: CASSEHPGQGDGYTF. The CDR3 DNA reads TGCGCCAGCAGTGAGCATCCGGGACAGGGTGATGGCTACACCTTC.

The rearrangement joins TRBV5-1 to TRBJ1-2; D gene unclear. Trimming shortened V by 3 bases and J by 4 bases, and 13 bases separated the two germline ends. CDR1 and CDR2 (germline): SGHRS, YFSETQ. This CDR3 has 14 amino acids. CDR3 sequence (DNA): TGCGCCAGCAGCTGGACGTTTGATACCTATGGCTACACCTTC. This codes for CASSWTFDTYGYTF. Combining the CDR3 with reference TRBV5-1 and TRBJ1-2 gives the whole variable domain KAGVTQTPRYLIKTRGQQVTLSCSPISGHRSVSWYQQTPGQGLQFLFEYFSETQRNKGNFPGRFSGRQFSNSRSEMNVSTLELGDSALYLCASSWTFDTYGYTFGSGTRLTVV.